Presented here are 11 T cell receptor beta chains from one specimen sequenced in a study of T-cell reconstitution after alpha-beta-depleted transplantation in children. Unique molecular identifiers were incorporated during preparation of the TCRbeta library. TCRdb ran MiXCR on the PCR reads and lists one entry per CDR3 protein. The sample records around 120,000 distinct CDR3 sequences, around 23% being singletons. The material sequenced was PBMCs, mostly from graft donor cells, taken 180 days after TCRalphabeta/CD19-depleted stem cell transplant. Every receptor here comes from a male patient aged 2 to 10 who had a stem cell transplant for chronic granulomatous disease, so the T cells may come from the graft donor.

A few counts support this clonotype. This chain links TRBV20-1 with TRBJ2-3, with a weak D call TRBD1 (5 bases). There are 19 residues in the CDR3. Germline CDR1 reads DFQATT; CDR2 reads SNEGSKA (reference sequence). Trimming cost V 6 bases and J 0 bases, with 28 bases left between them. CDR3 DNA sequence: TGCAGTGCCACCTCATTGGCAGGGAAACCAACTTCTAGCACAGATACGCAGTATTTT. Translated, it gives CSATSLAGKPTSSTDTQYF.

This clonotype occurred many times. The chain is built from TRBV18 and TRBJ2-5; TRBD1 agrees at 8 bases. The V gene end was trimmed by 3 bases and the J gene end by 4 bases; junction bases not matched to a gene: 4. Germline loops: CDR1 KGHSH, CDR2 LQKENI. This CDR3 has 14 residues. The CDR3 region is CASSPQGARETQYF. CDR3 nucleotide sequence: TGTGCCAGCTCACCTCAGGGGGCACGAGAGACCCAGTACTTC.

This clonotype has at least ten counts. The J gene is TRBJ1-6, the V gene TRBV12-3 or TRBV12-4; no reliable D call. Trimming shortened V by 4 bases and J by 8 bases, and 9 bases separated the two germline ends. The CDR3 is 13 amino acids. The CDR3 region has the DNA TGTGCCAGCAGTTCGACCTTGGATTCACCCCTCCACTTT. Protein: CASSSTLDSPLHF.

This clonotype was seen repeatedly, ten times or more. V usage is TRBV28 and J usage is TRBJ1-4, with TRBD1 matching 8 bases. CDR3 size: 16 residues. Germline values: CDR1 MDHEN, CDR2 SYDVKM. Trimming cost V 2 bases and J 12 bases; bases outside gene matches: 14. CDR3 DNA sequence: TGTGCCAGCAGTTTAGTCAGGGGGCGATGGGGAAGGGAACTGTTTTTT. This sequence encodes CASSLVRGRWGRELFF. Full variable domain (missing parts from reference TRBV28 and TRBJ1-4): DVKVTQSSRYLVKRTGEKVFLECVQDMDHENMFWYRQDPGLGLRLIYFSYDVKMKEKGDIPEGYSVSREKKERFSLILESASTNQTSMYLCASSLVRGRWGRELFFGSGTQLSVL.

The gene calls are TRBV7-8 and TRBJ2-1, with a possible D match to TRBD2 (6 bases). The CDR3 covers 11 residues. Germline assignment: CDR1 SGHVS and CDR2 FQNEAQ. Trimming took off 2 bases at V and 16 bases at J, with 12 bases between the two ends. DNA for the CDR3: TGTGCCAGCAGCTTAATTGGGACTCCATTCTTC. Residues: CASSLIGTPFF.

This clonotype came up many times. V and J are TRBV2 and TRBJ1-6, with D possibly being TRBD1 (6 bases). The germline V and J ends were trimmed by 6 bases and 0 bases, with 12 bases remaining between them. This CDR3 has 16 residues. Germline V lookup: CDR1 SNHLY, CDR2 FYNNEI. This CDR3 reads CASSARGSSYNSPLHF. As DNA, the CDR3 is TGTGCCAGCAGCGCAAGGGGGAGCTCCTATAATTCACCCCTCCACTTT.

This chain joins TRBV7-3 and TRBJ1-1; D call uncertain. Deletions cut 6 bases from V and 1 base from J, with 9 bases between. Germline CDR1 reads SGHTA; CDR2 reads FQGTGA. There are 13 residues in the CDR3. CDR3 residues: CASRKAENTEAFF. CDR3 sequence (DNA): TGTGCCAGCAGGAAGGCAGAGAACACTGAAGCTTTCTTT.

The chain employs TRBV7-2 and TRBJ2-7; D remains unclear. Trimming removed 5 bases from V and 5 bases from J, with 13 bases in between. Germline V gene lookup returns CDR1 SGHTA and CDR2 FQGNSA. This CDR3 region has 13 residues. CDR3 sequence (DNA): TGTGCCAGCAGCCCCATCGTAGGGAACGAGCAGTACTTC. Residues: CASSPIVGNEQYF.

The chain couples TRBV18 to TRBJ2-5; D is undetermined. Per the germline V gene, CDR1 is KGHSH and CDR2 is LQKENI. The CDR3 covers 13 residues. Trimming removed 3 bases at V and 1 base at J, with 6 bases between. The CDR3 loop is CASSPFVQETQYF. In DNA, the CDR3 is TGTGCCAGCTCACCTTTCGTCCAAGAGACCCAGTACTTC.

This clonotype was observed at least ten times. This chain's CDR3 is CASSPRTGRTGELFF. The CDR3 nucleotides are TGTGCCAGCAGCCCCCGGACAGGGAGGACCGGGGAGCTGTTTTTT. The genes are TRBV11-2 and TRBJ2-2, with 8 bases fitting TRBD1. Per germline, CDR1 SGHAT and CDR2 FQNNGV. The CDR3 totals 15 residues. With 5 bases clipped from V and 5 bases from J, the junction kept 7 bases outside the gene matches.

The chain employs TRBV12-3 or TRBV12-4 and TRBJ2-5, with D perhaps matching TRBD1 or TRBD2 (5 bases each). The CDR3 sequence is 14 residues long. With 2 bases removed from V and 0 bases from J, the gap between germline ends came to 7 bases. CDR3 in DNA: TGTGCCAGCAGTTTATGGGGGTACCAAGAGACCCAGTACTTC. Translated: CASSLWGYQETQYF.